This entry lists 20 T cell receptor beta chains sequenced from one sample in a study of blood T cells in healthy people across ages. Primers used in a second PCR of about 6 to 11 cycles were a sample-barcoded 5' primer and a J-beta primer mix. In TCRdb, the 5' RACE reads were re-called with MiXCR into one record per CDR3 protein. The table lists some 1 million distinct CDR3 sequences, 40% to 55% of them singletons, with 15% to 20% in the top ten. The material sequenced was blood. These receptors were taken from a woman in her fifties or sixties in good health.

The chain links TRBV20-1 to TRBJ2-7; tentative D call: TRBD2 (6 bases). The germline V and J ends were trimmed by 5 bases and 2 bases, with 16 bases remaining between them. There are 14 residues in the CDR3. Germline V lookup: CDR1 DFQATT, CDR2 SNEGSKA (reference sequence). CDR3 amino acids: CSARLTGLPYEQYF. The CDR3 DNA reads TGCAGTGCTCGCCTGACGGGACTTCCCTACGAGCAGTACTTC.

The CDR3 region has the DNA TGTGCCACCAGCGTCCGACTAGCGGCGTTCCAAGAGGCCCAGTACTTC. It encodes CATSVRLAAFQEAQYF. This chain joins TRBV15 and TRBJ2-7; 9 bases fit TRBD2. This CDR3 region has 16 residues. V gave up 5 bases and J gave up 10 bases; unmatched junction bases: 18. Germline V gene sequence: CDR1 LNHNV, CDR2 YYDKDF (reference sequence).

This clonotype was counted only a few times. The rearrangement uses TRBV20-1 and TRBJ2-3; weak D call: TRBD2 (5 bases). The germline CDR1 and CDR2 sequences are DFQATT and SNEGSKA (reference sequence). V lost 5 bases, J lost 6 bases, and 18 bases lay in between. This CDR3 spans 14 amino acids. The CDR3 bases are TGCAGTGCTTACGATAAGGATAGGAGGGATACGCAGTATTTT. Translation: CSAYDKDRRDTQYF.

The V and J genes are TRBV2 and TRBJ2-7; no clear D gene. The DNA end is more similar to TRBJ2-5, so the J call may be wrong. The CDR3 has 13 residues. Germline V gene data show CDR1 as SNHLY and CDR2 as FYNNEI. The CDR3 sequence: CASSPSGLKTQYF. The CDR3, as DNA: TGTGCCAGCTCGCCTAGTGGTTTGAAGACCCAGTACTTC.

In its sample, this clonotype was seen a few times. The rearrangement uses TRBV27 and TRBJ2-4; no clear D. V dropped 5 bases and J dropped 3 bases, with 14 bases sitting between them. The CDR3 runs 15 residues. Germline V gene sequence: CDR1 MNHEY, CDR2 SMNVEV (reference sequence). The CDR3 DNA reads TGTGCCAGCAGTCCCACTTTGGCTGGCAAAAACATTCAGTACTTC. Protein sequence: CASSPTLAGKNIQYF.

The sample holds a few counts of this clonotype. The J gene is TRBJ2-7, the V gene TRBV3-1; D is perhaps TRBD2 (6 bases). CDR1 and CDR2 (germline): LGHDT, YNNKEL (reference sequence). V was shortened by 4 bases and J by 4 bases, with 17 bases between the two germline ends. This CDR3 comprises 15 residues. The CDR3 coding sequence is TGTGCCAGCAGCCGAAATCAACAGCGGGCTTACGAGCAGTACTTC. Translated: CASSRNQQRAYEQYF.

This clonotype occurred a few times. The rearrangement uses TRBV7-3 and TRBJ2-5; maybe TRBD1 (7 bases). Germline V gene lookup returns CDR1 SGHTA and CDR2 FQGTGA. Trimming took 5 bases from V and 3 from J, leaving 13 bases between them. The CDR3 contains 14 residues. The CDR3 sequence: CASSARGAKETQYF. As DNA, the CDR3 is TGTGCCAGCAGCGCCAGGGGGGCCAAAGAGACCCAGTACTTC.

The chain is built from TRBV9 and TRBJ2-3; no definite D call. CDR1 SGDLS and CDR2 YYNGEE come from the germline V gene. The CDR3 loop spans 12 amino acids. With 0 bases removed from V and 6 bases from J, the gap between germline ends came to 5 bases. The CDR3 reads CASSVGMDTQYF. DNA of the CDR3: TGTGCCAGCAGCGTAGGGATGGATACGCAGTATTTT.

There are a few counts of this clonotype. V gene TRBV12-3 or TRBV12-4 combines with J gene TRBJ1-2; D gene unclear. The length of the CDR3 is 16 residues. Between the trimmed V and J ends, which lost 6 bases and 1 base, there was a span of 18 bases. The CDR3 DNA sequence: TGTGCCAGCAGACCCTCGGTAGGGCCGGTTAACTATGGCTACACCTTC. Its protein product is CASRPSVGPVNYGYTF.

The chain recombines TRBV12-3 or TRBV12-4 with TRBJ1-5; possible D gene TRBD1, 6 bases. V was clipped by 5 bases and J by 7 bases, with 15 bases between them. This CDR3 contains 14 residues. CDR3 nucleotides: TGTGCCAGCAGTCCCTGGGACATAAACCAGCCCCAGCATTTT. Translation gives CASSPWDINQPQHF.

The chain has TRBV2 and TRBJ2-1; D gene uncertain. Trimming stripped 5 bases from V and 0 bases from J, with 8 bases between. Germline V gives CDR1 SNHLY, CDR2 FYNNEI. The CDR3 extends over 14 amino acids. The CDR3 protein is CASSQRSSYNEQFF. The CDR3 DNA is TGTGCCAGCAGTCAGAGGAGCTCCTACAATGAGCAGTTCTTC.

V gene TRBV5-1 combines with J gene TRBJ2-4; D is ambiguous. Germline assignment: CDR1 SGHRS and CDR2 YFSETQ. V shed 7 bases and J shed 1 base, with 9 bases lying between them. CDR3 length equals 13 residues. This chain's CDR3 is CASREVAKNIQYF. The CDR3 DNA follows: TGCGCCAGCCGTGAGGTTGCCAAAAACATTCAGTACTTC. The full variable domain, with the rest looked up from reference TRBV5-1 and TRBJ2-4, is KAGVTQTPRYLIKTRGQQVTLSCSPISGHRSVSWYQQTPGQGLQFLFEYFSETQRNKGNFPGRFSGRQFSNSRSEMNVSTLELGDSALYLCASREVAKNIQYFGAGTRLSVL.

The chain links TRBV12-3 or TRBV12-4 to TRBJ1-1; 7 bases are shared with TRBD1. CDR3 length equals 17 residues. V lost 3 bases and J lost 0; bases outside the gene matches: 10. The CDR3 region is CASSFGTAISMNTEAFF. The CDR3 DNA is TGTGCCAGCAGTTTCGGGACAGCTATTAGCATGAACACTGAAGCTTTCTTT.

As regards this clonotype: The junction does not match germline at one end; this may be a read error. The chain employs TRBV7-2 and TRBJ1-6; TRBD1 is a possible D gene (6 bases). The CDR3 length is 14 residues. CDR1 and CDR2 (germline): SGHTA, FQGNSA. The CDR3 region has the DNA TGTGCCAGCAGCTTAAGGCAGGGGAATTCCCCCCTCCACTTT. Residues: CASSLRQGNSPLHF.

The chain has TRBV28 and TRBJ2-4; tentatively, D is TRBD1 or TRBD2 (6 bases each). Germline V lookup: CDR1 MDHEN, CDR2 SYDVKM. This CDR3 contains 14 residues. The ends were cut back, 6 bases at V and 3 bases at J, with 12 bases in the middle. DNA of the CDR3: TGTGCCAGCAGCCAAGGGGGGAGCAAAAACATTCAGTACTTC. The encoded protein is CASSQGGSKNIQYF. The full variable domain, in which reference TRBV28 and TRBJ2-4 provide the parts outside the CDR3, is DVKVTQSSRYLVKRTGEKVFLECVQDMDHENMFWYRQDPGLGLRLIYFSYDVKMKEKGDIPEGYSVSREKKERFSLILESASTNQTSMYLCASSQGGSKNIQYFGAGTRLSVL.

This clonotype appeared once. The chain recombines TRBV2 with TRBJ2-1; TRBD2 might be the D (5 bases). V was cut by 7 bases and J by 5 bases, with 12 bases left in between. This CDR3 has 13 residues. CDR1 and CDR2 (germline): SNHLY, FYNNEI. As DNA, the CDR3 is TGTGCCAGCACCATCGGACTCAACAATGAGCAGTTCTTC. Its protein product is CASTIGLNNEQFF.

This chain joins TRBV2 and TRBJ2-7; D perhaps matches TRBD2 (5 bases). Trimming removed 1 base from V and 0 bases from J, with 10 bases in between. Germline loops: CDR1 SNHLY, CDR2 FYNNEI. The CDR3 covers 15 residues. The CDR3 sequence: CASSEGTSSSYEQYF. Written as DNA, the CDR3 is TGTGCCAGCAGTGAAGGGACTTCGAGCTCCTACGAGCAGTACTTC.

This clonotype was seen a single time. This chain connects TRBV29-1 to TRBJ1-6; D gene ambiguous. The CDR3 is made up of 13 amino acids. CDR1 is SQVTM and CDR2 is ANQGSEA in the germline V gene. The V end was cut by 1 base, the J end by 7 bases, with 8 bases between. The CDR3 coding sequence is TGCAGCGTTGAAGTTGGAGACAATTCACCCCTCCACTTT. Translated: CSVEVGDNSPLHF.

Note on this clonotype: Just one base apart from a much larger clone, this may be a read error. This chain joins TRBV4-1 and TRBJ2-7; 7 bases map to TRBD1. Germline V gives CDR1 MGHRA, CDR2 YSYEKL. V shed 8 bases, J shed 7 bases, and the junction held 11 bases outside the gene matches. This CDR3 spans 13 amino acids. The CDR3 sequence is CASGPGTVGEQYF. In nucleotides, the CDR3 is TGCGCCAGCGGCCCAGGGACAGTAGGTGAGCAGTACTTC.

In this sample, this clonotype turned up a few times. This chain links TRBV12-3 or TRBV12-4 with TRBJ1-5; D is possibly TRBD1 (5 bases). This CDR3 spans 13 amino acids. Deletions cut 5 bases from V and 6 bases from J, with 11 bases between. CDR3 protein: CASSAGYVQPQHF. CDR3 in DNA: TGTGCCAGCAGTGCAGGGTATGTTCAGCCCCAGCATTTT.